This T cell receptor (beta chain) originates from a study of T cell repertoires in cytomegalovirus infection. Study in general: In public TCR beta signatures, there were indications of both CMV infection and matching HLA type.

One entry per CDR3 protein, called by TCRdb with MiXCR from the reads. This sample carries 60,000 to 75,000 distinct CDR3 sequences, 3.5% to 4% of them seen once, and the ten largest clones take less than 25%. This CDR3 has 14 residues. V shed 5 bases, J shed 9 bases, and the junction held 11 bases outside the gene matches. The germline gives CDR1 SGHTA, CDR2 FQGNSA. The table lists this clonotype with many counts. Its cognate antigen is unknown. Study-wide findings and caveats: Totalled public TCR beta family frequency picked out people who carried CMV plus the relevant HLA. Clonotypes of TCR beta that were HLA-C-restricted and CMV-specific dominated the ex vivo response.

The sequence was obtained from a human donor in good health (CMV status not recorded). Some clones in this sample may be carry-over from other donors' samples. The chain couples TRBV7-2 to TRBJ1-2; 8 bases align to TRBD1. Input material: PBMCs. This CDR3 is CASSPSQGAGSYTF. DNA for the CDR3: TGTGCCAGCAGCCCATCCCAGGGGGCAGGGAGCTACACCTTC.